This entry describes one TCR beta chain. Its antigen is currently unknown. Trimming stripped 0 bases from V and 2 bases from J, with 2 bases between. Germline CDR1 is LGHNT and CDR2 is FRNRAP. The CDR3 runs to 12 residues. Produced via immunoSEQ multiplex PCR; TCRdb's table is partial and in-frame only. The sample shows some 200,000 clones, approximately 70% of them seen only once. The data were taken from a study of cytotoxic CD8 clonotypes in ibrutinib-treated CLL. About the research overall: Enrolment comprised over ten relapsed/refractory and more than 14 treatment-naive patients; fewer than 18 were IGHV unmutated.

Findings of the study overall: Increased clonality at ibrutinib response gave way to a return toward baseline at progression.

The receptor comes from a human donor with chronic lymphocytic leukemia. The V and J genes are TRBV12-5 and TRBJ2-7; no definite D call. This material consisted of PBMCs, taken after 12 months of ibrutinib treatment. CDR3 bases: TGTGCTAGTGGTTTGGTCCCCTACGAGCAGTACTTC. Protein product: CASGLVPYEQYF.